A single T cell receptor (beta chain) is shown here with its context. This entry is derived from a study of OX40 agonist ivuxolimab in advanced cancers. The repertoire was sequenced with immunoSEQ multiplex PCR; TCRdb's copy has only in-frame clones and lacks some. The repertoire consists of 65,000 to 75,000 clones, with over 70% occurring once and the leading ten covering roughly 3.7%. V dropped 5 bases and J dropped 0 bases, with 14 bases sitting between them. Germline CDR1 is SEHNR and CDR2 is FQNEAQ (reference sequence). The CDR3 has 15 residues. The source is an adult with an advanced solid tumor such as melanoma, head and neck, liver or kidney cancer. This material consisted of CD4+ or CD8+ T cells sorted from blood, taken in a trial of the OX40 agonist ivuxolimab. This chain links TRBV7-9 with TRBJ2-7; D is possibly TRBD2 (5 bases). CDR3 in amino acids: CASSAGVTSSYEQYF. DNA of the CDR3: TGTGCCAGCAGCGCCGGGGTTACGAGCTCCTACGAGCAGTACTTC.